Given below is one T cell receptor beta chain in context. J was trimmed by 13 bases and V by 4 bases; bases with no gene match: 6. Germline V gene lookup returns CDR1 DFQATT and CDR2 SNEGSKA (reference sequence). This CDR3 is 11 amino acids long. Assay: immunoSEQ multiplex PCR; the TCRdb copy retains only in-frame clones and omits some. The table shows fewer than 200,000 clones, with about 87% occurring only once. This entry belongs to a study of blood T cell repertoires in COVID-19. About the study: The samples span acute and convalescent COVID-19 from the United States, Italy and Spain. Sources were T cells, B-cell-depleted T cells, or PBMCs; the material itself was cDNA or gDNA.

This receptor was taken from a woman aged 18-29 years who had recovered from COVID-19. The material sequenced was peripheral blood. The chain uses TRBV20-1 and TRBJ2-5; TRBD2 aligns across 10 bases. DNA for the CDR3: TGCAGTGCTAAAGCGGGAGGGCCGCCGTACTTC. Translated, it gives CSAKAGGPPYF.